Each of the 26 T cell receptor beta chains below was sequenced from the same sample in a study of T cell repertoires in cytomegalovirus infection. TCRdb analysed the reads with MiXCR anew, one entry per CDR3 protein. The table shows about 160,000 distinct CDR3 sequences, with about 15% occurring only once. Input material: CD8+ T cells from PBMCs. The source of these receptors is a human donor in good health (CMV status not recorded). Some clones in this sample may be carry-over from other donors' samples.

The rearrangement uses TRBV6-2 or TRBV6-3 and TRBJ1-4; no definite D call. CDR1 and CDR2 (germline): MNHEY, SVGEGT. V was trimmed by 6 bases and J by 0 bases, leaving 11 bases between them. The CDR3 totals 15 residues. The CDR3 DNA reads as TGTGCCAGCAGACTGACGGCTGCAACTAATGAAAAACTGTTTTTT. It encodes CASRLTAATNEKLFF.

This chain uses TRBV7-9 with TRBJ1-5; maybe TRBD1 (6 bases). The V end lost 5 bases, the J end lost 3 bases, and 11 bases lay between the germline ends. The CDR3 spans 14 residues. The V gene's germline CDR1 is SEHNR and CDR2 FQNEAQ (reference sequence). In nucleotides, the CDR3 is TGTGCCAGCAGCCACGACAGGCCCAATCAGCCCCAGCATTTT. It encodes CASSHDRPNQPQHF.

This clonotype appeared many times. This chain links TRBV29-1 with TRBJ2-5, with D maybe TRBD1 (5 bases). Germline values: CDR1 SQVTM, CDR2 ANQGSEA. CDR3 length equals 12 residues. Trimming took off 5 bases at V and 2 bases at J, with 9 bases between the two ends. DNA of the CDR3: TGCAGCGTTTCTAGGGGACAAGAGACCCAGTACTTC. Translation: CSVSRGQETQYF.

This clonotype has ten or more counts. The chain recombines TRBV20-1 with TRBJ2-7, with D uncertain. This CDR3 has 13 residues. V lost 2 bases to trimming and J lost 2 bases, with 10 bases between them. Germline V gene data show CDR1 as DFQATT and CDR2 as SNEGSKA (reference sequence). The CDR3 bases are TGCAGTGCTAGATCCCCGGGTGCCTACGAGCAGTACTTC. Protein: CSARSPGAYEQYF.

V gene TRBV12-3 or TRBV12-4 combines with J gene TRBJ1-2; no reliable D call. The CDR3 runs 12 residues. Trimming shortened V by 7 bases and J by 6 bases, and 12 bases separated the two germline ends. For the CDR3, the DNA is TGTGCCAGCACCCTGCGGGTCGATGGCTACACCTTC. It translates to CASTLRVDGYTF.

This clonotype was seen a handful of times. The V call is TRBV11-1, the J call TRBJ1-1; 9 nucleotides align to TRBD1. The V and J ends lost 3 bases and 10 bases, in that order; junction bases with no gene match: 15. This CDR3 region has 16 residues. The germline gives CDR1 SGHAT, CDR2 FQDESV (reference sequence). The DNA for the CDR3 is TGTGCCAGCAGCTTCCACACCACCGGGACAGGGACGGGAGCTTTCTTT. Translation gives CASSFHTTGTGTGAFF.

This clonotype was counted between two and nine times. The rearrangement uses TRBV4-3 and TRBJ2-7; TRBD1 agrees at 8 bases. In germline, CDR1 is LGHNA, CDR2 YSLEER. J lost 5 bases, V lost 0 bases, and 9 bases had no gene match. The CDR3 sequence is 16 residues long. Written as DNA, the CDR3 is TGCGCCAGCAGCCAAGATCACTCAGGGGGCAGAAACGAGCAGTACTTC. Amino acids: CASSQDHSGGRNEQYF.

The rearrangement joins TRBV29-1 to TRBJ2-1; D remains ambiguous. Germline-derived CDR1 and CDR2 are SQVTM and ANQGSEA. This CDR3 contains 15 residues. Trimming cost V 3 bases and J 0 bases, with 12 bases left between them. The CDR3 here is CSVDKRPSSYNEQFF. CDR3 coding DNA: TGCAGCGTTGACAAGCGTCCTAGCTCCTACAATGAGCAGTTCTTC.

This clonotype has only a few counts. The V and J genes are TRBV28 and TRBJ2-1, with D possibly matching TRBD2 (7 bases). Germline values: CDR1 MDHEN, CDR2 SYDVKM. The V and J ends lost 6 bases and 6 bases respectively, with 21 bases between them. The CDR3 runs to 16 residues. CDR3 residues: CASSPGGPWGVNEQFF. DNA of the CDR3: TGTGCCAGCAGCCCCGGGGGGCCTTGGGGGGTCAATGAGCAGTTCTTC.

V is TRBV7-3 and J is TRBJ2-5; 8 bases map to TRBD2. Germline V gene sequence: CDR1 SGHTA, CDR2 FQGTGA. The CDR3 is 15 residues long. V lost 1 base, J lost 5 bases, and 6 bases stayed unmatched. The CDR3 here is CASSLKAGAGETQYF. The DNA of the CDR3 is TGTGCCAGCAGCTTAAAAGCGGGAGCGGGGGAGACCCAGTACTTC.

The CDR3 DNA reads TGTGCCAGCAGCCATGGGAATTCCTATGGCTACACCTTC. As protein: CASSHGNSYGYTF. The chain is built from TRBV14 and TRBJ1-2; D is ambiguous. Germline loops: CDR1 SGHDN, CDR2 FVKESK. This CDR3 spans 13 amino acids. V gave up 3 bases and J gave up 4 bases, with 9 bases separating them.

This clonotype has at least ten counts. This chain joins TRBV12-3 or TRBV12-4 and TRBJ2-7; 8 bases map to TRBD1. This CDR3 is 14 amino acids long. V shed 5 bases, J shed 3 bases, and the junction held 6 bases outside the gene matches. The chain's CDR3 is CASSPLDRGYEQYF. The CDR3 coding sequence is TGTGCCAGCAGTCCACTCGACAGGGGCTACGAGCAGTACTTC.

This clonotype was counted at least ten times. The rearrangement uses TRBV7-9 and TRBJ2-7; D remains unclear. The germline CDR1 and CDR2 sequences are SEHNR and FQNEAQ (reference sequence). V lost 4 bases, J lost 4 bases, and 8 bases lay in between. The CDR3 sequence is 12 residues long. This CDR3 reads CASSSGVYEQYF. The CDR3 region has the DNA TGTGCCAGCAGCTCAGGAGTTTACGAGCAGTACTTC. Full variable domain (rest looked up from reference TRBV7-9 and TRBJ2-7): DTGVSQNPRHKITKRGQNVTFRCDPISEHNRLYWYRQTLGQGPEFLTYFQNEAQLEKSRLLSDRFSAERPKGSFSTLEIQRTEQGDSAMYLCASSSGVYEQYFGPGTRLTVT.

Many counts were recorded for this clonotype. The chain joins TRBV7-9 to TRBJ1-2, with 9 nucleotides matching TRBD1. The CDR3 extends over 17 amino acids. Germline loops: CDR1 SEHNR, CDR2 FQNEAQ (reference sequence). Unmatched junction bases numbered 9, after V lost 1 base and J lost 3 bases. The CDR3 protein is CASSLVGQGMLDYGYTF. The CDR3 DNA reads TGTGCCAGCAGCTTAGTCGGACAGGGGATGTTGGACTATGGCTACACCTTC.

V gene TRBV7-3 combines with J gene TRBJ2-1; D is uncertain. In germline, CDR1 is SGHTA, CDR2 FQGTGA. With 2 bases removed from V and 1 base from J, the gap between germline ends came to 6 bases. The CDR3 runs 14 residues. The CDR3 DNA sequence: TGTGCCAGCAGCTTATCCCCATCCTACAATGAGCAGTTCTTC. Amino acids: CASSLSPSYNEQFF.

This clonotype was counted only a few times. The chain couples TRBV7-2 to TRBJ2-7; the D gene is possibly TRBD2 (6 bases). Per germline, CDR1 SGHTA and CDR2 FQGNSA. Trimming shortened V by 0 bases and J by 6 bases, and 15 bases separated the two germline ends. The CDR3 loop spans 15 amino acids. CDR3 protein: CASSLALGGRSEQYF. CDR3 nucleotide sequence: TGTGCCAGCAGCTTAGCGCTGGGGGGAAGGAGCGAGCAGTACTTC.

The CDR3 DNA reads TGTGCCAGCAGATCCTACACGTCGACAGGAACCCTCTATGGCTACACCTTC. Its protein is CASRSYTSTGTLYGYTF. The chain uses TRBV5-5 and TRBJ1-2; TRBD1 might be the D (6 bases). V was shortened by 5 bases and J by 4 bases, with 24 bases between the two germline ends. The CDR3 contains 17 residues. CDR1 is SGHKS and CDR2 is YYEKEE in the germline V gene (reference sequence).

This clonotype was counted many times. V and J are TRBV6-2 or TRBV6-3 and TRBJ2-7, with TRBD2 as a possible D gene (5 bases). The V gene's germline CDR1 is MNHEY and CDR2 SVGEGT. This CDR3 is built from 14 residues. Trimming cost V 2 bases and J 4 bases, with 12 bases left between them. The CDR3 loop is CASSYLGRRYEQYF. The CDR3 coding sequence is TGTGCCAGCAGTTACCTGGGGAGAAGGTACGAGCAGTACTTC.

J is TRBJ1-2 and V is TRBV29-1, with 8 nucleotides matching TRBD1. CDR1 and CDR2 from the germline V gene are SQVTM and ANQGSEA. The CDR3 has 14 residues. V shed 6 bases, J shed 5 bases, and the junction held 11 bases outside the gene matches. CDR3 sequence reads: CSVAGGQELYGYTF. The CDR3, as DNA: TGCAGCGTCGCCGGGGGACAGGAGTTATATGGCTACACCTTC.

This clonotype was counted between two and nine times. This chain joins TRBV7-8 and TRBJ2-4, with 8 nucleotides matching TRBD1. Germline V lookup: CDR1 SGHVS, CDR2 FQNEAQ. Losses at the gene ends were 5 bases for V and 6 bases for J; bases not matched to a gene: 9. This CDR3 has 15 amino acids. CDR3 DNA: TGTGCCAGCAGCCCCCGGACAGGGTTTGGAAACATTCAGTACTTC. It translates to CASSPRTGFGNIQYF.

There are many counts of this clonotype. The chain couples TRBV2 to TRBJ2-7; TRBD1 or TRBD2 may be the D gene (6 bases each). In germline, CDR1 is SNHLY, CDR2 FYNNEI. The V end lost 8 bases, the J end lost 3 bases, and 8 bases lay between the germline ends. The CDR3 runs 11 residues. In DNA form, the CDR3 reads TGTGCCAGCGGAGGGGGCTACGAGCAGTACTTC. It encodes CASGGGYEQYF.

The V and J genes are TRBV28 and TRBJ2-7; TRBD2 matches 12 bases. CDR3 length: 16 amino acids. J was trimmed by 0 bases and V by 6 bases; bases with no gene match: 6. Germline lookup yields CDR1 MDHEN and CDR2 SYDVKM. The CDR3 protein is CASSLSSGRASYEQYF. CDR3 DNA sequence: TGTGCCAGCAGCCTATCTAGCGGGAGGGCCTCCTACGAGCAGTACTTC.

CDR3 protein: CASSLVGRNNEQFF. DNA for the CDR3: TGTGCCAGCAGCTTAGTCGGCCGAAACAATGAGCAGTTCTTC. V is TRBV7-9 and J is TRBJ2-1; no firm D call. The CDR3 is made up of 14 amino acids. V was cut by 1 base and J by 5 bases, with 9 bases left in between. The V gene's germline CDR1 is SEHNR and CDR2 FQNEAQ (reference sequence).

V and J are TRBV2 and TRBJ2-7, with D hard to call. V lost 2 bases and J 12 bases, leaving 2 bases between the germline ends. Germline values: CDR1 SNHLY, CDR2 FYNNEI. This CDR3 is 8 amino acids long. The CDR3 DNA reads as TGTGCCAGCAGTGAATTGTACTTC. As protein: CASSELYF.

This clonotype is deemed medium-sized. This chain joins TRBV29-1 and TRBJ2-7, with a tentative D call TRBD2 (5 bases). CDR1 and CDR2 from the germline V gene are SQVTM and ANQGSEA. Trimming pared 3 bases from V and 0 bases from J, leaving 12 bases between. The CDR3 runs to 14 residues. CDR3 protein: CSVDISGSSYEQYF. In DNA, the CDR3 is TGCAGCGTTGACATAAGCGGATCCTCCTACGAGCAGTACTTC.

This clonotype was counted ten times or more. The chain links TRBV7-2 to TRBJ2-1; 10 bases are a match to TRBD2. V lost 2 bases and J lost 0; bases outside the gene matches: 13. This CDR3 region has 20 residues. The germline CDR1 and CDR2 sequences are SGHTA and FQGNSA. Written as DNA, the CDR3 is TGTGCCAGCAGCTTAATCTCCGGACTAGCGGTGAAAAGCTCCTACAATGAGCAGTTCTTC. Protein: CASSLISGLAVKSSYNEQFF.